This record looks at one T cell receptor beta chain sequence and its context. Its specificity is unknown. The record originates from a study of response to subunit inactivated influenza vaccine. A single record per CDR3 protein comes from TCRdb applying MiXCR to the RT-PCR reads. The sample consists of over 750,000 distinct CDR3 sequences, approximately 22% of them appearing once. Points from the study as a whole: New T cells are recruited in small numbers by each seasonal influenza vaccination, according to the authors' suggestion.

This receptor was taken from a man aged 45-65 years who received an inactivated influenza vaccine. The material sequenced was PBMCs from blood, taken roughly 5 days after vaccination.

The CDR3 coding sequence is TGTGCCAGCAGTAAAGGGGGGGTCGGCTCCTACGAGCAGTACTTC. Protein: CASSKGGVGSYEQYF. V is TRBV7-8 and J is TRBJ2-7, with D possibly matching TRBD2 (7 bases). The V end was cut by 6 bases, the J end by 0 bases, with 15 bases between. The germline gives CDR1 SGHVS, CDR2 FQNEAQ. This CDR3 has 15 residues.